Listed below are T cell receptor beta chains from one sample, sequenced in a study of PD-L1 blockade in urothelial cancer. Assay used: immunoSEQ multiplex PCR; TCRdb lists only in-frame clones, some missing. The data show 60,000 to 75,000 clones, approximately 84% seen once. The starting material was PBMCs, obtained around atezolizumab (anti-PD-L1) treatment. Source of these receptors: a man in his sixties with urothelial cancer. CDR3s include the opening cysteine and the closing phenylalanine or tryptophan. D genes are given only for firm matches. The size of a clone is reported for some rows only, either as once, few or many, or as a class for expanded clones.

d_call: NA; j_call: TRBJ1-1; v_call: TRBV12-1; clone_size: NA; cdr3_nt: TGTGCCAGCAGCTTTGTGGTTCAGGGTTGCTCCACTGAAGCTTTCTTT; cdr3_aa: CASSFVVQGCSTEAFF
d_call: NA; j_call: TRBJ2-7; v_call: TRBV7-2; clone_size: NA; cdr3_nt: TGTGCCAGCAGCTTAGTGGGCGGGGAACAGCCTTACTACGAGCAGTACTTC; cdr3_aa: CASSLVGGEQPYYEQYF
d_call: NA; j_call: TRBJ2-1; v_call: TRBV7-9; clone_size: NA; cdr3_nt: TGTGCCAGCTTGCGGGGTCTAGGTGATGAGCAGTTCTTC; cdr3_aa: CASLRGLGDEQFF
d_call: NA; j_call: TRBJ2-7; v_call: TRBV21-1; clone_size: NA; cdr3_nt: TGTGCCAGCAGAGAGGGGGTTTCCTACGAGCAGTACTTC; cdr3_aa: CASREGVSYEQYF
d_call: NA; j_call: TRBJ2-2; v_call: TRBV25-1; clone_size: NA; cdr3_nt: TGTGCCAGCAGTGGGCCAGGCGGGGACACCGGGGAGCTGTTTTTT; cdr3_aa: CASSGPGGDTGELFF
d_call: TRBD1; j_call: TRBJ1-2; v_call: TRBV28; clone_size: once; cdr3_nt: TGTGCCAGCAGTTTATCCTTGGGACAGCTTTTGGGCTACACCTTC; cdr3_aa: CASSLSLGQLLGYTF
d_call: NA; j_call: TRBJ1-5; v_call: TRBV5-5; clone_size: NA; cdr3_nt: TGTGCCAGCAGCTTAGCAGGGCCCAATGGCGGCAATCAGCCCCAGCATTTT; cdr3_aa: CASSLAGPNGGNQPQHF
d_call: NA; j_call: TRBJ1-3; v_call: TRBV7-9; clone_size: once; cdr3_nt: TGTGCCAGCAGCTTATCGGACAGCCGGAACACCATATATTTT; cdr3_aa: CASSLSDSRNTIYF
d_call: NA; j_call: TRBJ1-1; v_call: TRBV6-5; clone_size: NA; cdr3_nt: TGTGCCAGCAGTGACACCCGGGACACGGCGGAAGCTTTCTTT; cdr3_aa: CASSDTRDTAEAFF
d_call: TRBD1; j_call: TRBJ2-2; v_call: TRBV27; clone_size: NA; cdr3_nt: TGTGCCAGCAGCCCTTACAGGGGGCTCAACGGGGAGCTGTTTTTT; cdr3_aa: CASSPYRGLNGELFF
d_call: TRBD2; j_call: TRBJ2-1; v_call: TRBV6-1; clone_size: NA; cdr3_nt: TGTGCCAGCAGTTCGGTGCGGGGGGGAAATGAGCAGTTCTTC; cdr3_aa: CASSSVRGGNEQFF
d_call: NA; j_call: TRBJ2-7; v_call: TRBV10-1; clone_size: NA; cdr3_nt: TGCGCCAGCAGTGAGTTCAGGGACTACGAGCAGTACTTC; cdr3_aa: CASSEFRDYEQYF
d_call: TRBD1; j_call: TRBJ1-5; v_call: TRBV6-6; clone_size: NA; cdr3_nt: TGTGCCAGCAGACCCCAACAGGGGGGCAATCAGCCCCAGCATTTT; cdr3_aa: CASRPQQGGNQPQHF
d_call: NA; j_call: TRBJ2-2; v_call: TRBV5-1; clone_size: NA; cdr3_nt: TGCGCCAGCAGCTCACGCGACAGGTACACCGGGGAGCTGTTTTTT; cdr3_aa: CASSSRDRYTGELFF
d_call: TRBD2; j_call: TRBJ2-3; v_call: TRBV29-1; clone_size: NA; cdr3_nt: TGCAGCGTGGGGATTAGCGGGGTGGGCACAGATACGCAGTATTTT; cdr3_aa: CSVGISGVGTDTQYF
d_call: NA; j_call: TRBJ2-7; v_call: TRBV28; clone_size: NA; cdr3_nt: TGTGCCAGCAGCCGCAGGAGGGGGCCAGTGCAGTACTTC; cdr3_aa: CASSRRRGPVQYF
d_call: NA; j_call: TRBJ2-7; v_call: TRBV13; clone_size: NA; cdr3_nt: TGTGCCAGCAGCTTCAGGGGCGAGCAGTACTTC; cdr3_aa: CASSFRGEQYF
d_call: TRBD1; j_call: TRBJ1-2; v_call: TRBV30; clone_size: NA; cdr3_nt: TGTGCCTGGAGTCCGGACAGGGGAAGGTATGGCTACACCTTC; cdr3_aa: CAWSPDRGRYGYTF
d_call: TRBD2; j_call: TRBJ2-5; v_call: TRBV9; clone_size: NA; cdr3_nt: TGTGCCAGCAGCAGGGAGCGGGGGGGGATAGAGACCCAGTACTTC; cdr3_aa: CASSRERGGIETQYF
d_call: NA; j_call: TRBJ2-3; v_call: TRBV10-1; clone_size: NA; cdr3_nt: TGCGCCAGCAGTGAGTTCAGGCCAGAGGGCAATCAGCCCCAGTATTTT; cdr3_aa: CASSEFRPEGNQPQYF
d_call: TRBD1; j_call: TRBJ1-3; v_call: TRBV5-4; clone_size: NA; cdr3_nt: TGTGCCAGCAGCTTGGGCTCAGGGGGTGCTCTCTCTGGAAACACCATATATTTT; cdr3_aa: CASSLGSGGALSGNTIYF
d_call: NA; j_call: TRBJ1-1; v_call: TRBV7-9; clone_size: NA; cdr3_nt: TGTGCCAGCAGCTTAGGGGACTGGGGGAACACTGAAGCTTTCTTT; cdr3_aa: CASSLGDWGNTEAFF
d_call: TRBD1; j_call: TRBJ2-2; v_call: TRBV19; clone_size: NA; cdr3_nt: TGTGCCAGTAGTATCCGGGACAGCAAAGGCGGGGAGCTGTTTTTT; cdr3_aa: CASSIRDSKGGELFF
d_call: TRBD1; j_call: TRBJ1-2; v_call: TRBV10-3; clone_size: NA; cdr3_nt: TGTGCCATCAGTGAGGGGACAGGGGTATTGGACTATGGCTACACCTTC; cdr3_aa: CAISEGTGVLDYGYTF
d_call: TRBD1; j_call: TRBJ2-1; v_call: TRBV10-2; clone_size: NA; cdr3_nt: TGCGCCAGCAGGTTGACAGGGGGCAAGGAGCAGTTCTTC; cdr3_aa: CASRLTGGKEQFF
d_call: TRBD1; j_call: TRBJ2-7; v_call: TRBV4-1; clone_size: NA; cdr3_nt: TGCGCCAGCAGCCAGGTACAGGGGGCTTTCGAGCAGTACTTC; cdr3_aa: CASSQVQGAFEQYF
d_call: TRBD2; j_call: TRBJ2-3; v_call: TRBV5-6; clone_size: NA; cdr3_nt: TGTGCCAGCAGCTTCCGGGGGGGGCCAGATACGCAGTATTTT; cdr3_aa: CASSFRGGPDTQYF
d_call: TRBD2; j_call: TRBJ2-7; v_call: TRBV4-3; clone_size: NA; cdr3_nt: TGCGCCAGCAGCCCTGGCGGGGGTGGCTCCTACGAGCAGTACTTC; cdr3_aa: CASSPGGGGSYEQYF
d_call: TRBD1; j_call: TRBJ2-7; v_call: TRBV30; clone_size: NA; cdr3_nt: TGTGCCTGGAGGGCCGGGCAGGGGGTTTTTTACGAGCAGTACTTC; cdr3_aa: CAWRAGQGVFYEQYF
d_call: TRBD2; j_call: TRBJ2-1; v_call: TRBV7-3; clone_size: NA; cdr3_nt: TGTGCCACCTCCCGCGGGGGTGGATCCTACAATGAGCAGTTCTTC; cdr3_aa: CATSRGGGSYNEQFF
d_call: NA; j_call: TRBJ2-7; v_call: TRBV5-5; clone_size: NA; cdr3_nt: TGTGCCAGCAGCTTGGACAGGGAGGGATTCGAGCAGTACTTC; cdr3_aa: CASSLDREGFEQYF
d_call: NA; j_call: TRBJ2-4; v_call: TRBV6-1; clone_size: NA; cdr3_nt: TGTGCCAGCAGGATCAGGGGAGAGGCCAAAAACATTCAGTACTTC; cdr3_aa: CASRIRGEAKNIQYF
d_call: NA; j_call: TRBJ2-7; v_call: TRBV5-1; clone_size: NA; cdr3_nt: TGCGCCAGCAGCTTGGACAGGGAACTTTATGGCGAGCAGTACTTC; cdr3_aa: CASSLDRELYGEQYF
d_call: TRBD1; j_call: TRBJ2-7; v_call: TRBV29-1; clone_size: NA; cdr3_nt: TGCAGCGCCGGGACAGGAAGCTCCTACGAGCAGTACTTC; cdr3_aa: CSAGTGSSYEQYF
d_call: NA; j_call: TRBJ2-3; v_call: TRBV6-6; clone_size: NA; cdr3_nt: TGTGCCAGCAGTTCCGTCGGGACAGATACGCAGTATTTT; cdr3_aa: CASSSVGTDTQYF
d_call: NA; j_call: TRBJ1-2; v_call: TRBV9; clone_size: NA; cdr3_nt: TGTGCCAGCAGCTCCGGGAGGGGGGGCAACTATGGCTACACCTTC; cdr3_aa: CASSSGRGGNYGYTF
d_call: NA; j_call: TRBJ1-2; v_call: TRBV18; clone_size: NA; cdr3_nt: TGTGCCAGCTCACCTACAGAGAACTATGGCTACACCTTC; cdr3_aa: CASSPTENYGYTF
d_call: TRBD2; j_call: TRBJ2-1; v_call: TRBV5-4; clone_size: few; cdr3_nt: TGTGCCAGCAGCTTGGGGGCTAGCGGGGGGTACAATGAGCAGTTCTTC; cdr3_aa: CASSLGASGGYNEQFF
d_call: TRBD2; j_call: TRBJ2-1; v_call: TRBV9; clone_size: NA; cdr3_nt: TGTGCCAGCAGCGTAGAAACTAGCGGGTACAATGAGCAGTTCTTC; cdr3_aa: CASSVETSGYNEQFF
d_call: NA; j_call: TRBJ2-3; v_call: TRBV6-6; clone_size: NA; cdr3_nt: TGTGCCGCACGGGGTCTAGATACGCAGTATTTT; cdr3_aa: CAARGLDTQYF
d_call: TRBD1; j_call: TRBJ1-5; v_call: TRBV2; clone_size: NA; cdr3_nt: TGTGCCAGCAGGCCGGGACAGGGGATGAATCAGCCCCAGCATTTT; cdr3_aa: CASRPGQGMNQPQHF
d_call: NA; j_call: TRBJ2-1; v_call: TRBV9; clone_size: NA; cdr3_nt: TGTGCCAGCAGCGTTAGTAACAATGAGCAGTTCTTC; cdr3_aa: CASSVSNNEQFF
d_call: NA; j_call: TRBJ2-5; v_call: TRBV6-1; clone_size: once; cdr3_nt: TGTGCCGACTCATTGGGGCTAGGGGAGACCCAGTACTTC; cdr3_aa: CADSLGLGETQYF
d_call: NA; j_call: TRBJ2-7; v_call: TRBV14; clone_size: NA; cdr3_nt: TGTGCCAGCAGCCAAATGTTGGGCAGGGCGTACGAGCAGTACTTC; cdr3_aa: CASSQMLGRAYEQYF
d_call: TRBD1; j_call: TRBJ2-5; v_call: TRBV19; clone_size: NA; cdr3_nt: TGTGCCAGTAGAAGGGACAGGGGTCCACAAGAGACCCAGTACTTC; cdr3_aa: CASRRDRGPQETQYF